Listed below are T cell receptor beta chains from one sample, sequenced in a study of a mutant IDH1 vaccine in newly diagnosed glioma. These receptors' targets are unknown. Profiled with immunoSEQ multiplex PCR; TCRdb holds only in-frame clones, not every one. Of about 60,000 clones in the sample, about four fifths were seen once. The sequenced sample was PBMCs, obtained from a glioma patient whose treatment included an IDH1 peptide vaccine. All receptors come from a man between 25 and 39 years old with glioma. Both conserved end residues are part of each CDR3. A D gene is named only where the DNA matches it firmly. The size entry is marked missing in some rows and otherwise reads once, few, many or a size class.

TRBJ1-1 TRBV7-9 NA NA TGTGCCAGCAGCTTGGATGGAGTTACCACTGAAGCTTTCTTT CASSLDGVTTEAFF
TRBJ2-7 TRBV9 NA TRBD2 TGTGCCAGCAGCGAGCACGGACATAGCGGGATGTACGAGCAGTACTTC CASSEHGHSGMYEQYF
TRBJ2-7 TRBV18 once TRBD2 TGTGCCAGCTCCGCATCGAGGACTAGCGGGGGCCTCAGCTCCTACGAGCAGTACTTC CASSASRTSGGLSSYEQYF
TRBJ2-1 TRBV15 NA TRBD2 TGTGCCACCAGCAGAGAACCTAGCGGGGGGTACAATGAGCAGTTCTTC CATSREPSGGYNEQFF
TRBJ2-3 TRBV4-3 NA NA TGCGCCAGCAGCCAAGATGAGGGCAGCGGTCTCAGGGATACGCAGTATTTT CASSQDEGSGLRDTQYF
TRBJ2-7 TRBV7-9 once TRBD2 TGTGCCAGCAGCAGACAGCGGGGGATTCCCGAGCAGTACTTC CASSRQRGIPEQYF
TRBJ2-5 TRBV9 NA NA TGTGCCAGCAGCCAGAAACCGGGGGGCCCGCCCCAAGAGACCCAGTACTTC CASSQKPGGPPQETQYF
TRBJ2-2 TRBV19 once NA TGTGCCACCGCACAGGTAGCTGCCGGGGAGCTGTTTTTT CATAQVAAGELFF
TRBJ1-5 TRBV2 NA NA TGTGCCAGCAGAAGGGGGGGGGCAAGGGGCAATCAGCCCCAGCATTTT CASRRGGARGNQPQHF
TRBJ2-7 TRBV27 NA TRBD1 TGTGCCAGCAGTTTATCGACAGGGGCGTCCTACGAGCAGTACTTC CASSLSTGASYEQYF
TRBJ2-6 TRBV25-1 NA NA TGTGCCAGCAGCCTGAGGGGGATGTCTGGGGCCAACGTCCTGACTTTC CASSLRGMSGANVLTF
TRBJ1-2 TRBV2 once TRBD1 TGTGCCAGCAGCGCTGGACAGGCCTATGGCTACACCTTC CASSAGQAYGYTF
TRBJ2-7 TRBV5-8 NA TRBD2 TGTGCCAGCAGCTTGATCCCGGGACTAGCCGGATCCTACGAGCAGTACTTC CASSLIPGLAGSYEQYF
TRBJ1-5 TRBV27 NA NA TGTGCCAGCAGTTTCGTTGGTAACAATCAGCCCCAGCATTTT CASSFVGNNQPQHF
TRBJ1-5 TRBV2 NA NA TGTGCCAGCAGTGAAGCCCCGACACATAGCAATCAGCCCCAGCATTTT CASSEAPTHSNQPQHF
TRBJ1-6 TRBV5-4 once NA TGTGCCAGCAGCCAGGACACTTCACCCCTCCACTTT CASSQDTSPLHF
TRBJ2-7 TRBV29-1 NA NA TGCAGCATAACCGGGACTTCCTACGAGCAGTACTTC CSITGTSYEQYF
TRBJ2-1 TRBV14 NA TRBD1 TGTGCCAGCAGCCCGTTGGACAGGGGTAGCAACAATGAGCAGTTCTTC CASSPLDRGSNNEQFF
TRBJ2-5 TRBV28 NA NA TGTGCCAGCAGTCTCCTTCAAGAGACCCAGTACTTC CASSLLQETQYF
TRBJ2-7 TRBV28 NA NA TGTGCCAGCAGTTACCGCGAGGGAACCTACGAGCAGTACTTC CASSYREGTYEQYF
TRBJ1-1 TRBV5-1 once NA TGCGCCAGCAGCTTGTTTCAGTCGGCCACTGAAGCTTTCTTT CASSLFQSATEAFF
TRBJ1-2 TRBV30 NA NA TGTGCCTGGAGTCCCATGACAGGAGGAAACTATGGCTACACCTTC CAWSPMTGGNYGYTF
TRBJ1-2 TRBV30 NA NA TGTGCCTGGAGCCCGAGGGGCGCCTCAACCCACTATGGCTACACCTTC CAWSPRGASTHYGYTF
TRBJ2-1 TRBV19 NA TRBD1 TGTGCCAGTAGTTCCCGGGACAGGCCCGCAAGTGAGCAGTTCTTC CASSSRDRPASEQFF
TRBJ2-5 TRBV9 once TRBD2 TGTGCCAGCAGCGTAGGCGGGGGGGCCGGAGAGACCCAGTACTTC CASSVGGGAGETQYF
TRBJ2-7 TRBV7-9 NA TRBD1 TGTGCCAGCAGCTCAGGGGACAGATCCTACGAGCAGTACTTC CASSSGDRSYEQYF
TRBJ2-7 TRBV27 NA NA TGTGCCAGCAGTTTACTGGGACATCTTTCCTACGAGCAGTACTTC CASSLLGHLSYEQYF
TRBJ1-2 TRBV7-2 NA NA TGTGCCAGCAGCTTCACCGCAGGGGATCATGGCTACACCTTC CASSFTAGDHGYTF
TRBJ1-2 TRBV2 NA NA TGTGCCAGCAGGGGTTTTGGGAGCACTAACTATGGCTACACCTTC CASRGFGSTNYGYTF
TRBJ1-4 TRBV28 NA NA TGTGCCAGCAGCTGGGGTACTAATGAAAAACTGTTTTTT CASSWGTNEKLFF
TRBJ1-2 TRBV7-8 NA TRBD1 TGTGCCAGCAGCTTAGCGGGACAGGGATTCGGCTACACCTTC CASSLAGQGFGYTF
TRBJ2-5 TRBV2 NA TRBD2 TGTGCCAGCAGTGAAAAGCGGGAGGGGGCCCAGTACTTC CASSEKREGAQYF
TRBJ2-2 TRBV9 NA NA TGTGCCAGCAGCGTAGGTGGGACCGGGGAGCTGTTTTTT CASSVGGTGELFF